A single T cell receptor (beta chain) is shown here with its context. The target antigen is unknown. This sample is drawn from a study of cytomegalovirus exposure and HLA in healthy donors. Broader study findings: V- and J-gene trimming in TCR beta was tied to a missense DCLRE1C variant by an analysis performed later.

Germline V gene data show CDR1 as LNHDA and CDR2 as SQIVND (reference sequence). This CDR3 is 18 amino acids long. V dropped 7 bases and J dropped 4 bases, with 28 bases sitting between them. It was with 60 Vbeta and 13 Jbeta primers that the PCR ran. The data were produced by immunoSEQ multiplex PCR, yet TCRdb's version contains in-frame clones alone and is incomplete. This sample yields under 200,000 clones, of which around 82% are seen a single time; more than 0.85% belongs to the top ten. This chain connects TRBV19 to TRBJ1-2, with D possibly being TRBD1 (5 bases). This receptor was obtained from a man aged 25 to 40 in good health and CMV-seronegative. Sequencing input: PBMCs. The DNA for the CDR3 is TGTGCCAGTACCTTACTCCCCTCTGGAGCCGGAAGGGGCTATGGCTACACCTTC. Its translation: CASTLLPSGAGRGYGYTF.